This TCR beta chain came from a study of blood T cell repertoires in COVID-19 (dated by TCRdb to about 2020). Background for the entire study: Collaborator samples came from the United States, Italy and Spain and covered acute and convalescent phases of COVID-19. The prospective study material was composed of cDNA or gDNA derived from T cells, B-cell-depleted T cells, or PBMCs. The dataset comprised deeply sampled blood TCRbeta repertoires from subjects exposed to, actively infected with, or recovered from COVID-19. The repertoires were released in a freely available public database intended as a resource for research on the immune response to SARS-CoV-2. The samples were drawn from the first 160 participants of the ongoing ImmuneRACE study and from 1,254 subjects provided by 6 global collaborators. A de-identified subject ID, COVID-19 status, age in years and sex were almost always included in the sample metadata. Where available, HLA class I and class II types were taken from metadata supplied by the sample provider and were not determined by assay-based typing.

Concerning this clone itself: The antigen this receptor binds is unknown. No per-base quality is available; no much larger clone lies one base away.

The CDR3 goes from the cysteine to the phenylalanine over 14 residues. Just the 42-base CDR3 DNA is kept, in frame starting at base 1. Sequences KGHDR (CDR1) and SFDVKD (CDR2) are obtained from the germline V gene. V gives up 9 bases and J gives up 5 bases, and the segment between their germline ends measures 15 bases. The immunoSEQ Assay, a bias-controlled multiplex PCR, was used to amplify TCRbeta CDR3 regions from genomic DNA. Per the original workflow: Nucleated cell counts per sample were estimated from amplification of reference gene primers within the assay. To quantify the absolute abundance of each unique TCRbeta CDR3 rearrangement, sequence reads were collapsed and filtered. For each sample, productive Simpson clonality was calculated as the square root of Simpson's diversity index across productive rearrangements. Entries here come from immuneACCESS through TCRdb and include only in-frame sequences with V and J called. Some clones fail to appear in such tables; in the studies checked, an unresolved V gene covers under half of the shortfall, and the cause of the remainder is unknown. The V and J calls and clone size were taken over from that table, and D and trimming were inferred from the DNA. The table for this sample lists about 300,000 clones; 86% of them were counted only once. Roughly 4% of the sample lies in the top ten.

Participants in the prospective study were enrolled through a virtual design, were aged roughly 18 to 90 years, and lived in roughly 24 United States geographic areas. Cohort assignment in the prospective study relied on participant-reported clinical history from a screening survey and a study questionnaire. For ImmuneRACE Cohort 3, a participant was defined as recovered based on two consecutive negative NP/OP PCR tests, clearance by a healthcare professional, or resolution of symptoms. In the prospective study, mobile phlebotomists collected whole blood, serum and a nasopharyngeal or oropharyngeal swab from each participant. Prospective study participants could optionally give additional blood draws and questionnaires over an approximately 2-month period. Blood samples from the prospective study were shipped frozen or at room temperature prior to DNA extraction. The investigation overall reported the following: How much clinical and demographic metadata was included differed by source and by participant, and the metadata was provided uncurated.

The material sequenced was PBMCs or T cells enriched from blood (not recorded which). Recombination connected TRBV24-1 to TRBJ2-2; the D gene is possibly TRBD1, with 6 bases matching. The sequence derives from a man aged 25-45 years who had recovered from COVID-19. The nucleotide sequence reads TGTGCCACCGAAGGGACACGGATTACCGGGGAGCTGTTTTTT. Its translation reads: CATEGTRITGELFF.